The sequence of this T cell receptor (beta chain) was determined in a study of T cells in Graves' hyperthyroidism and ophthalmopathy. No ophthalmopathy progression within 18 months constituted stable Graves' hyperthyroidism. Patients between 18 and 65 years old had hyperthyroidism, newly diagnosed and lasting under 2 months. Uncontrolled infection, other autoimmune disease, pregnancy or lactation excluded patients. Template material for amplifying TCR beta CDR3 regions consisted of RNA transcripts. Carried out on the TCR CDR3, a first-round RT-PCR used the HTBI primer set. TCRdb passed the multiplex PCR reads through MiXCR, listing each CDR3 protein once. Of a few hundred thousand distinct CDR3 sequences listed, about 15% are singletons. This clonotype was recorded a few times. This TCR was recovered from a woman aged 30 to 39 with Graves' hyperthyroidism. Material for sequencing was blood.

CDR3 bases: TGTGCCACCGGGGACAGGGGGGATAGAACGCAGTATTTT. Its protein product is CATGDRGDRTQYF. This chain joins TRBV24-1 and TRBJ2-3, with 11 bases that match TRBD1. The CDR3 is 13 residues long. Losses at the gene ends were 9 bases for V and 9 bases for J; bases not matched to a gene: 7. Germline V gene lookup returns CDR1 KGHDR and CDR2 SFDVKD.